This is a list of T cell receptor beta chains from one sample in a study of cytomegalovirus exposure and HLA in healthy donors. Data came from immunoSEQ multiplex PCR; TCRdb stores just in-frame clones and leaves some out. Its listing shows approximately 120,000 clones. Material for sequencing was PBMCs. The receptors shown here come from a man in his thirties or forties in good health and CMV-seronegative. Both conserved end residues are part of each CDR3. Fields, in order: CDR3 protein, CDR3 DNA, clone size, D gene, J gene, V gene. D genes are given only for firm matches. A row's size may be missing; if present it is once, few, many or a size class.

CDR3aa: CASSFSSSLRDEQFF; CDR3nt: TGTGCCAGCAGTTTCAGCTCTAGCCTTCGCGATGAGCAGTTCTTC; abundance: NA; d_gene: NA; j_gene: TRBJ2-1; v_gene: TRBV27
CDR3aa: CASRGQTGGLEAFF; CDR3nt: TGCGCCAGCAGGGGCCAGACGGGGGGGCTTGAAGCTTTCTTT; abundance: NA; d_gene: NA; j_gene: TRBJ1-1; v_gene: TRBV5-1
CDR3aa: CSVTDRFMNTEAFF; CDR3nt: TGCAGCGTCACTGACAGGTTCATGAACACTGAAGCTTTCTTT; abundance: NA; d_gene: NA; j_gene: TRBJ1-1; v_gene: TRBV29-1
CDR3aa: CASSSAGGWANVLTF; CDR3nt: TGTGCCAGCAGTTCCGCAGGGGGCTGGGCCAACGTCCTGACTTTC; abundance: NA; d_gene: TRBD1; j_gene: TRBJ2-6; v_gene: TRBV27
CDR3aa: CASSLKYEQTQYF; CDR3nt: TGTGCCAGCAGCTTAAAATATGAGCAGACCCAGTACTTC; abundance: NA; d_gene: NA; j_gene: TRBJ2-5; v_gene: TRBV11-2
CDR3aa: CASSARLKETQYF; CDR3nt: TGTGCCAGCAGCGCCCGACTGAAAGAGACCCAGTACTTC; abundance: NA; d_gene: NA; j_gene: TRBJ2-5; v_gene: TRBV28
CDR3aa: CASSILAGDWETQYF; CDR3nt: TGTGCCAGTAGTATCCTAGCGGGAGATTGGGAGACCCAGTACTTC; abundance: NA; d_gene: TRBD2; j_gene: TRBJ2-5; v_gene: TRBV19
CDR3aa: CASRSGPTQSYEQYF; CDR3nt: TGTGCCAGTAGATCGGGTCCGACTCAATCCTACGAGCAGTACTTC; abundance: NA; d_gene: NA; j_gene: TRBJ2-7; v_gene: TRBV19
CDR3aa: CASSSWTAYEQYF; CDR3nt: TGTGCCAGCAGCTCCTGGACAGCCTACGAGCAGTACTTC; abundance: NA; d_gene: NA; j_gene: TRBJ2-7; v_gene: TRBV5-4
CDR3aa: CASSERQGVWEKLFF; CDR3nt: TGTGCCAGCAGCGAACGACAGGGGGTATGGGAAAAACTGTTTTTT; abundance: NA; d_gene: TRBD1; j_gene: TRBJ1-4; v_gene: TRBV7-9
CDR3aa: CASSLGGGRAYEQYF; CDR3nt: TGCGCCAGCAGCTTGGGGGGCGGGAGGGCCTACGAGCAGTACTTC; abundance: NA; d_gene: TRBD2; j_gene: TRBJ2-7; v_gene: TRBV5-1
CDR3aa: CASSPRQGEGYEQYF; CDR3nt: TGTGCCAGTAGTCCTCGACAGGGGGAAGGTTACGAGCAGTACTTC; abundance: NA; d_gene: TRBD1; j_gene: TRBJ2-7; v_gene: TRBV19
CDR3aa: CASSISRGAQETQYF; CDR3nt: TGTGCCAGTAGTATCTCCCGGGGGGCCCAAGAGACCCAGTACTTC; abundance: NA; d_gene: NA; j_gene: TRBJ2-5; v_gene: TRBV19
CDR3aa: CASSEMTSGSLGIHNEQFF; CDR3nt: TGTGCCAGCAGTGAGATGACTAGCGGGAGCTTGGGGATCCACAATGAGCAGTTCTTC; abundance: NA; d_gene: TRBD2; j_gene: TRBJ2-1; v_gene: TRBV6-1
CDR3aa: CASTDGSSLSYEQYF; CDR3nt: TGTGCCAGCACTGACGGTAGCTCCCTTTCCTACGAGCAGTACTTC; abundance: NA; d_gene: NA; j_gene: TRBJ2-7; v_gene: TRBV6-1
CDR3aa: CASSEGTGNQPQHF; CDR3nt: TGTGCCAGCAGTGAAGGGACAGGGAATCAGCCCCAGCATTTT; abundance: medium-sized; d_gene: TRBD1; j_gene: TRBJ1-5; v_gene: TRBV6-1
CDR3aa: CASSHVGRGREKLFF; CDR3nt: TGCGCCAGCAGCCACGTGGGACGAGGGAGGGAAAAACTGTTTTTT; abundance: NA; d_gene: NA; j_gene: TRBJ1-4; v_gene: TRBV4-1
CDR3aa: CASSESAVNTGELFF; CDR3nt: TGTGCCAGCAGTGAATCGGCGGTGAACACCGGGGAGCTGTTTTTT; abundance: NA; d_gene: NA; j_gene: TRBJ2-2; v_gene: TRBV25-1
CDR3aa: CASSYDRGRDEQYF; CDR3nt: TGCGCCAGCAGCTACGACAGGGGACGGGACGAGCAGTACTTC; abundance: NA; d_gene: TRBD1; j_gene: TRBJ2-7; v_gene: TRBV5-1
CDR3aa: CASRRRQGEGQPQHF; CDR3nt: TGTGCCAGTCGAAGGAGACAGGGCGAGGGTCAGCCCCAGCATTTT; abundance: NA; d_gene: TRBD1; j_gene: TRBJ1-5; v_gene: TRBV19
CDR3aa: CASSLNGRKDTQYF; CDR3nt: TGTGCCAGCAGCTTAAACGGGAGAAAAGATACGCAGTATTTT; abundance: NA; d_gene: NA; j_gene: TRBJ2-3; v_gene: TRBV7-8
CDR3aa: CASSPEALYYNEQFF; CDR3nt: TGCGCCAGCAGCCCGGAGGCGCTATATTACAATGAGCAGTTCTTC; abundance: NA; d_gene: NA; j_gene: TRBJ2-1; v_gene: TRBV5-1
CDR3aa: CAWRTLRGYEQYF; CDR3nt: TGTGCCTGGAGAACGCTCAGGGGCTACGAGCAGTACTTC; abundance: NA; d_gene: NA; j_gene: TRBJ2-7; v_gene: TRBV30
CDR3aa: CASSLSSGTYNEQFF; CDR3nt: TGTGCCAGCAGCTTAAGTAGCGGGACGTACAATGAGCAGTTCTTC; abundance: NA; d_gene: TRBD2; j_gene: TRBJ2-1; v_gene: TRBV11-2
CDR3aa: CASSGGSLIREQFF; CDR3nt: TGTGCCAGCAGCGGCGGGAGCTTAATTCGTGAGCAGTTCTTC; abundance: NA; d_gene: TRBD2; j_gene: TRBJ2-1; v_gene: TRBV5-6
CDR3aa: CASSEKGLGGANVLTF; CDR3nt: TGTGCCAGCAGTGAAAAGGGGCTAGGAGGGGCCAACGTCCTGACTTTC; abundance: NA; d_gene: NA; j_gene: TRBJ2-6; v_gene: TRBV6-1
CDR3aa: CASSLGPGYYEQYF; CDR3nt: TGTGCCAGCAGCTTGGGTCCAGGATACTACGAGCAGTACTTC; abundance: NA; d_gene: NA; j_gene: TRBJ2-7; v_gene: TRBV5-4
CDR3aa: CASSLGEADTQYF; CDR3nt: TGTGCCAGCAGCTTAGGAGAAGCAGATACGCAGTATTTT; abundance: NA; d_gene: NA; j_gene: TRBJ2-3; v_gene: TRBV11-2
CDR3aa: CASSSPPKARERGTDTQYF; CDR3nt: TGCGCCAGCAGCTCCCCCCCTAAGGCGCGGGAGAGAGGCACAGATACGCAGTATTTT; abundance: NA; d_gene: TRBD2; j_gene: TRBJ2-3; v_gene: TRBV5-1
CDR3aa: CASRPGQGINQPQHF; CDR3nt: TGTGCCAGTAGACCCGGACAGGGCATCAATCAGCCCCAGCATTTT; abundance: NA; d_gene: TRBD1; j_gene: TRBJ1-5; v_gene: TRBV19
CDR3aa: CSGTGISEKLFF; CDR3nt: TGCAGCGGAACAGGTATCAGTGAAAAACTGTTTTTT; abundance: NA; d_gene: NA; j_gene: TRBJ1-4; v_gene: TRBV29-1
CDR3aa: CASTPTGFYQSQHF; CDR3nt: TGTGCCAGTACTCCTACAGGTTTCTATCAGTCCCAGCATTTT; abundance: NA; d_gene: NA; j_gene: TRBJ1-5; v_gene: TRBV19
CDR3aa: CASRMDTNQETQYF; CDR3nt: TGTGCCAGCAGGATGGACACGAACCAAGAGACCCAGTACTTC; abundance: NA; d_gene: NA; j_gene: TRBJ2-5; v_gene: TRBV2
CDR3aa: CASSFGGGPDEQFF; CDR3nt: TGCGCCAGCAGCTTTGGGGGAGGGCCTGATGAGCAGTTCTTC; abundance: NA; d_gene: TRBD2; j_gene: TRBJ2-1; v_gene: TRBV5-1
CDR3aa: CASSVLGPGDTEAFF; CDR3nt: TGTGCCAGCAGCGTCTTAGGTCCAGGGGACACTGAAGCTTTCTTT; abundance: NA; d_gene: NA; j_gene: TRBJ1-1; v_gene: TRBV2
CDR3aa: CASSLDGISGNTIYF; CDR3nt: TGTGCCAGCAGCCTAGACGGGATCTCTGGAAACACCATATATTTT; abundance: NA; d_gene: NA; j_gene: TRBJ1-3; v_gene: TRBV5-4
CDR3aa: CASSFGQPNTEAFF; CDR3nt: TGCGCCAGCAGCTTTGGACAGCCGAACACTGAAGCTTTCTTT; abundance: NA; d_gene: NA; j_gene: TRBJ1-1; v_gene: TRBV5-1
CDR3aa: CASSFRGRVEAFF; CDR3nt: TGTGCCAGCAGCTTCAGGGGGCGGGTTGAAGCTTTCTTT; abundance: medium-sized; d_gene: TRBD1; j_gene: TRBJ1-1; v_gene: TRBV7-9
CDR3aa: CASSSTKGQASNQPQHF; CDR3nt: TGTGCCAGCAGTTCAACAAAGGGACAGGCTAGCAATCAGCCCCAGCATTTT; abundance: NA; d_gene: TRBD1; j_gene: TRBJ1-5; v_gene: TRBV27
CDR3aa: CASSAGQDYGYTF; CDR3nt: TGTGCCAGCAGCGCCGGACAGGACTATGGCTACACCTTC; abundance: NA; d_gene: TRBD1; j_gene: TRBJ1-2; v_gene: TRBV11-2
CDR3aa: CASSWASGSSYNEQFF; CDR3nt: TGTGCCAGCAGCTGGGCTAGCGGGAGCTCCTACAATGAGCAGTTCTTC; abundance: NA; d_gene: TRBD2; j_gene: TRBJ2-1; v_gene: TRBV7-2
CDR3aa: CARSCGDRPLVNNNEQFF; CDR3nt: TGTGCCAGAAGCTGTGGGGACAGGCCACTGGTTAATAACAATGAGCAGTTCTTC; abundance: NA; d_gene: TRBD1; j_gene: TRBJ2-1; v_gene: TRBV5-3
CDR3aa: CASSLRQGGNTEAFF; CDR3nt: TGTGCCAGCAGCTTACGACAAGGAGGGAACACTGAAGCTTTCTTT; abundance: NA; d_gene: NA; j_gene: TRBJ1-1; v_gene: TRBV5-5
CDR3aa: CASSLGLGLVGETQYF; CDR3nt: TGTGCCAGCAGCTTAGGTTTGGGACTAGTAGGAGAGACCCAGTACTTC; abundance: NA; d_gene: TRBD2; j_gene: TRBJ2-5; v_gene: TRBV11-1
CDR3aa: CASSRANSGTRALYEQYF; CDR3nt: TGCGCCAGCAGCCGAGCCAATTCCGGGACAAGGGCCCTCTACGAGCAGTACTTC; abundance: NA; d_gene: NA; j_gene: TRBJ2-7; v_gene: TRBV4-1
CDR3aa: CASSWGREQPQHF; CDR3nt: TGTGCCAGCAGTTGGGGACGGGAGCAGCCCCAGCATTTT; abundance: NA; d_gene: NA; j_gene: TRBJ1-5; v_gene: TRBV28
CDR3aa: CASSLGGAENTEAFF; CDR3nt: TGTGCCAGTAGCCTGGGGGGGGCAGAGAACACTGAAGCTTTCTTT; abundance: NA; d_gene: NA; j_gene: TRBJ1-1; v_gene: TRBV19
CDR3aa: CASSLKLSYEQYF; CDR3nt: TGTGCCAGCAGTCTGAAATTATCCTACGAGCAGTACTTC; abundance: NA; d_gene: NA; j_gene: TRBJ2-7; v_gene: TRBV27
CDR3aa: CASSPGGEQFF; CDR3nt: TGTGCCAGCAGCCCTGGCGGAGAGCAGTTCTTC; abundance: NA; d_gene: NA; j_gene: TRBJ2-1; v_gene: TRBV11-2
CDR3aa: CASSPGRTGLGEKLFF; CDR3nt: TGTGCCAGCAGCCCCGGCCGGACAGGATTGGGTGAAAAACTGTTTTTT; abundance: NA; d_gene: TRBD1; j_gene: TRBJ1-4; v_gene: TRBV7-9
CDR3aa: CASSPRDTRWREQYF; CDR3nt: TGTGCCAGCTCACCCCGGGACACCCGGTGGAGAGAGCAGTACTTC; abundance: NA; d_gene: NA; j_gene: TRBJ2-7; v_gene: TRBV18